The 21 T cell receptor beta chains listed next were all sequenced from one sample in a study of OX40 agonist ivuxolimab in advanced cancers. Sequencing was performed with immunoSEQ multiplex PCR; in TCRdb, only in-frame clones are kept and a portion is missing. Of 30,000 to 40,000 clones listed, around 80% were seen once; the top ten hold around 12%. The sequencing here drew on CD4+ or CD8+ T cells sorted from blood, taken in a trial of the OX40 agonist ivuxolimab. All receptors come from an adult with an advanced solid tumor such as melanoma, head and neck, liver or kidney cancer.

The chain uses TRBV19 and TRBJ2-7; 8 nucleotides agree with TRBD1. The CDR3 length is 13 residues. V lost 9 bases to trimming and J lost 4 bases; unmatched junction nucleotides: 8. The germline V gene encodes CDR1 LNHDA and CDR2 SQIVND (reference sequence). The CDR3 DNA follows: TGTGCCAGACTGGACAGGGCTTTGTACGAGCAGTACTTC. Protein sequence: CARLDRALYEQYF.

The chain uses TRBV9 and TRBJ2-1, with TRBD1 matching 8 bases. J was trimmed by 7 bases and V by 0 bases; bases with no gene match: 3. The CDR3 has 14 residues. Germline CDR1 and CDR2: SGDLS and YYNGEE. DNA for the CDR3: TGTGCCAGCAGCGTAGTTGGGACAGGTAATGAGCAGTTCTTC. Its protein is CASSVVGTGNEQFF.

J is TRBJ2-1 and V is TRBV5-8; the match to TRBD2 covers 8 bases. The CDR3 consists of 16 residues. V was clipped by 3 bases and J by 7 bases; unmatched bases: 12. Germline CDR1 and CDR2: SGHTS and YDEGEE. CDR3 in amino acids: CASSSVLAGGRNEQFF. Written as DNA, the CDR3 is TGTGCCAGCAGCTCAGTCTTGGCGGGAGGTAGAAATGAGCAGTTCTTC.

The chain recombines TRBV20-1 with TRBJ2-1, with D unclear. The germline V and J ends were trimmed by 4 bases and 8 bases, with 6 bases remaining between them. The length of the CDR3 is 10 residues. CDR1 and CDR2 (germline): DFQATT, SNEGSKA (reference sequence). The CDR3 loop is CSANLYEQFF. CDR3 DNA sequence: TGCAGTGCTAACCTGTATGAGCAGTTCTTC.

The count of this clone is one. CDR3 loop: CASSLRLTGYGYTF. CDR3 coding DNA: TGTGCCAGCAGCTTAAGACTGACAGGGTATGGCTACACCTTC. The chain recombines TRBV7-2 with TRBJ1-2; 7 bases agree with TRBD1. Trimming removed 2 bases from V and 5 bases from J; junction bases left unmatched: 5. Looked up from germline, CDR1 is SGHTA and CDR2 is FQGNSA. This CDR3 spans 14 amino acids.

Note on this clone: At one of its ends the junction is not consistent with the germline gene, which may arise from a read error. Different DNA sequences within this sample yield the same CDR3. V gene TRBV2 combines with J gene TRBJ2-7, with D perhaps matching TRBD2 (5 bases). The CDR3 spans 14 residues. Germline assignment: CDR1 SNHLY and CDR2 FYNNEI. The CDR3 loop reads CASSGPGYLREQYF. CDR3 sequence (DNA): TGTGCCAGTAGTGGGCCGGGGTACCTTCGCGAGCAGTACTTC. Combining the CDR3 with reference TRBV2 and TRBJ2-7 gives the whole variable domain EPEVTQTPSHQVTQMGQEVILRCVPISNHLYFYWYRQILGQKVEFLVSFYNNEISEKSEIFDDQFSVERPDGSNFTLKIRSTKLEDSAMYFCASSGPGYLREQYFGPGTRLTVT.

On this clone: A junction boundary mismatches the germline segment, possibly from a read error. The genes are TRBV13 and TRBJ1-3; TRBD1 is a possible D gene (6 bases). The CDR3 length is 17 residues. The germline gives CDR1 PRHDT, CDR2 FYEKMQ (reference sequence). The DNA of the CDR3 is TGTGCCAGCAGCCTAGGGGGTGGTGGGGGCTCTGGAAACACCATATATTTT. Translated, it gives CASSLGGGGGSGNTIYF.

This clone was seen only once. The DNA for the CDR3 is TGTGCCACCCGGACAGGGGTGAACACTGAAGCTTTCTTT. As protein: CATRTGVNTEAFF. The V gene is TRBV6-5, the J gene TRBJ1-1, with 9 positions matching TRBD1. The J segment lost 0 bases and the V segment lost 10 bases, leaving 3 bases of the junction unmatched. The CDR3 runs 13 residues. The germline V gene encodes CDR1 MNHEY and CDR2 SVGAGI.

This sequence joins TRBV9 and TRBJ2-3; D possibly corresponds to TRBD2 (5 bases). The germline gives CDR1 SGDLS, CDR2 YYNGEE. V was shortened by 3 bases and J by 2 bases, with 16 bases between the two germline ends. The CDR3 spans 16 residues. Here the CDR3 DNA reads TGTGCCAGCAGCGAAACTAGTGCGGGCTTCACAGATACGCAGTATTTT. Its protein product is CASSETSAGFTDTQYF.

The chain's CDR3 is CASRDRLSSYNEQFF. As DNA, the CDR3 is TGTGCCAGCAGAGACAGGTTAAGCTCCTACAATGAGCAGTTCTTC. This chain connects TRBV6-6 to TRBJ2-1; a weak D match, TRBD1 (6 bases). V gave up 6 bases and J gave up 0 bases, with 12 bases separating them. Germline V lookup: CDR1 MNHNY, CDR2 SVGAGI (reference sequence). The CDR3 runs to 15 residues.

The chain is built from TRBV6-5 and TRBJ1-2; 7 bases align to TRBD1. This CDR3 is 13 amino acids long. Germline V lookup: CDR1 MNHEY, CDR2 SVGAGI. Losses at the gene ends were 2 bases for V and 8 bases for J; bases not matched to a gene: 5. The CDR3 protein is CASSYGGGGGYTF. The DNA of the CDR3 is TGTGCCAGCAGTTACGGTGGAGGGGGCGGCTACACCTTC.

The chain is built from TRBV2 and TRBJ2-7, with D possibly TRBD1 on 5 matching bases. The V end lost 6 bases, the J end lost 2 bases, and 14 bases lay between the germline ends. Per germline, CDR1 SNHLY and CDR2 FYNNEI. CDR3 size: 14 residues. CDR3 in DNA: TGTGCCAGCAGCCCCGGGTCAGGGCCCTACGAGCAGTACTTC. Translated: CASSPGSGPYEQYF.

This sequence joins TRBV6-5 and TRBJ2-7; no firm D call. The CDR3 covers 14 residues. Per germline, CDR1 MNHEY and CDR2 SVGAGI. V dropped 0 bases and J dropped 1 base, with 7 bases sitting between them. DNA of the CDR3: TGTGCCAGCAGTTACTCTGCAGTTTCCTACGAGCAGTACTTC. Encoded protein: CASSYSAVSYEQYF.

The V gene is TRBV5-1, the J gene TRBJ2-5; 7 nucleotides line up with TRBD1. The CDR3 spans 15 residues. V dropped 2 bases and J dropped 1; count of bases not matched to a gene: 5. From germline, CDR1 is SGHRS and CDR2 YFSETQ. CDR3 sequence: CASSLDRASQETQYF. The DNA for the CDR3 is TGCGCCAGCAGCTTAGACAGGGCGTCCCAAGAGACCCAGTACTTC.

The genes are TRBV28 and TRBJ2-7; D unresolved. CDR3 length: 13 amino acids. Germline CDR1 reads MDHEN; CDR2 reads SYDVKM. V lost 2 bases and J lost 3, with 8 bases in between. CDR3 in amino acids: CASSLSWNYEQYF. DNA for the CDR3: TGTGCCAGCAGTTTAAGTTGGAACTACGAGCAGTACTTC.

The rearrangement joins TRBV29-1 to TRBJ1-4; D remains unclear. The CDR3 runs 12 residues. Germline CDR1 and CDR2: SQVTM and ANQGSEA. Trimming stripped 4 bases from V and 5 bases from J, with 8 bases between. This chain's CDR3 is CSVGRMNEKLFF. For the CDR3, the DNA is TGCAGCGTTGGTCGGATGAATGAAAAACTGTTTTTT.

The chain has TRBV28 and TRBJ1-2, with 9 bases that match TRBD1. V shed 6 bases, J shed 4 bases, and the junction held 9 bases outside the gene matches. CDR3 size: 15 residues. Per the germline V gene, CDR1 is MDHEN and CDR2 is SYDVKM. Written as DNA, the CDR3 is TGTGCCAGCAGACAGGGGGCCCTTACGGGCTATGGCTACACCTTC. It is translated as CASRQGALTGYGYTF.

V usage is TRBV5-6 and J usage is TRBJ2-7; the D call may be TRBD1 or TRBD2 (6 bases each). CDR1 is SGHDT and CDR2 is YYEEEE in the germline V gene. V lost 0 bases to trimming and J lost 7 bases, with 23 bases between them. The CDR3 runs 17 residues. The DNA of the CDR3 is TGTGCCAGCAGCTTGGTTTCGGCAGGGGCCTCGAGCGGGGAGCAGTACTTC. Translated, it gives CASSLVSAGASSGEQYF. The variable domain in full, completed from reference TRBV5-6 and TRBJ2-7, reads DAGVTQSPTHLIKTRGQQVTLRCSPKSGHDTVSWYQQALGQGPQFIFQYYEEEERQRGNFPDRFSGHQFPNYSSELNVNALLLGDSALYLCASSLVSAGASSGEQYFGPGTRLTVT.

The rearrangement links TRBV28 to TRBJ2-7; no clear D. The V end lost 6 bases, the J end lost 0 bases, and 15 bases lay between the germline ends. The CDR3 has 15 residues. Germline CDR1 MDHEN, CDR2 SYDVKM. Here the CDR3 reads CASSPLGKGSYEQYF. For the CDR3, the DNA is TGTGCCAGCAGCCCGCTAGGTAAAGGCTCCTACGAGCAGTACTTC.

This clone occurred a few times. The CDR3 protein is CASSLPSAHTDTQYF. The CDR3 DNA sequence: TGTGCCAGCAGTCTACCTAGCGCACACACAGATACGCAGTATTTT. V and J are TRBV28 and TRBJ2-3; weak D call: TRBD2 (6 bases). CDR3 length: 15 residues. Germline CDR1 and CDR2: MDHEN and SYDVKM. The V and J ends lost 5 bases and 2 bases respectively, with 14 bases between them.

The V and J genes are TRBV29-1 and TRBJ1-1; D gene uncertain. Trimming took off 2 bases at V and 0 bases at J, with 7 bases between the two ends. The CDR3 extends over 13 amino acids. Germline CDR1 is SQVTM and CDR2 is ANQGSEA. In DNA form, the CDR3 reads TGCAGCGTTGAACAGGCTATGAACACTGAAGCTTTCTTT. Amino acids: CSVEQAMNTEAFF.